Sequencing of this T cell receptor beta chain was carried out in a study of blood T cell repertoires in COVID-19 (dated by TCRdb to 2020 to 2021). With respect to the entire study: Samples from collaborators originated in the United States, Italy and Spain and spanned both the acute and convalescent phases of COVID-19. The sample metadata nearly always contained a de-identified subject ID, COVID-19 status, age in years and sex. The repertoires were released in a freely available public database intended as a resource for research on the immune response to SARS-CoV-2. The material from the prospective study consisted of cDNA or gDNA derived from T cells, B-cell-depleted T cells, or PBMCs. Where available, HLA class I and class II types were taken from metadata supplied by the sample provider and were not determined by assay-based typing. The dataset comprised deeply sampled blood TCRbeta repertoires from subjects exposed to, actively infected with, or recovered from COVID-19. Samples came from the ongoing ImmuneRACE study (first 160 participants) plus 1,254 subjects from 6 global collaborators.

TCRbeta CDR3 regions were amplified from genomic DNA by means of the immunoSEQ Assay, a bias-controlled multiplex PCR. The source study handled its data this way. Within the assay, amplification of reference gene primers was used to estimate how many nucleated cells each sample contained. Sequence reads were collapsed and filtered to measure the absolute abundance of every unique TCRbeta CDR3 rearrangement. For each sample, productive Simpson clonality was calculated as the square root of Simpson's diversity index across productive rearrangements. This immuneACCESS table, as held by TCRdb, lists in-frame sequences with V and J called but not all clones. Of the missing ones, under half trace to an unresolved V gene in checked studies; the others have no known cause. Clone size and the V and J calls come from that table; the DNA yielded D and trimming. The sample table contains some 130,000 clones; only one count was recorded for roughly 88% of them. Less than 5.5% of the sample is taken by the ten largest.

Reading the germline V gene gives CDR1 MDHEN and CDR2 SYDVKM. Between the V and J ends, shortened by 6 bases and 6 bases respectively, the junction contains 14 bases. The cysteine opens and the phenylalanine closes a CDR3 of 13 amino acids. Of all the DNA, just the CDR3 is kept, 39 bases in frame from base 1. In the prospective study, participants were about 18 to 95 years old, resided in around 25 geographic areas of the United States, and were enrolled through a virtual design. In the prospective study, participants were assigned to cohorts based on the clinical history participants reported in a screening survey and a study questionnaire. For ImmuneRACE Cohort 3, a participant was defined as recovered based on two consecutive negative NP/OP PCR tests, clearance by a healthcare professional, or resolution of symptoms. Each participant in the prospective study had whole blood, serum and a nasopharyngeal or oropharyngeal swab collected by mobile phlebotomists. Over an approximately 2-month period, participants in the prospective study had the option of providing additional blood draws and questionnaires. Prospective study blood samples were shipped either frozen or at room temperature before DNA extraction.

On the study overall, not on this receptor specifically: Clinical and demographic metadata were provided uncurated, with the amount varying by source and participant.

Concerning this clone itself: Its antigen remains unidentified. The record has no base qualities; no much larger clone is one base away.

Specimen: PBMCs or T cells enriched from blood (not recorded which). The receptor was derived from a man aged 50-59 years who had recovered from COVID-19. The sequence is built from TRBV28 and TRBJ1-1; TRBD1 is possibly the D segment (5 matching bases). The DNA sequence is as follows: TGTGCCAGCAGCCCGACAGAATACGCTGAAGCTTTCTTT. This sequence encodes CASSPTEYAEAFF.